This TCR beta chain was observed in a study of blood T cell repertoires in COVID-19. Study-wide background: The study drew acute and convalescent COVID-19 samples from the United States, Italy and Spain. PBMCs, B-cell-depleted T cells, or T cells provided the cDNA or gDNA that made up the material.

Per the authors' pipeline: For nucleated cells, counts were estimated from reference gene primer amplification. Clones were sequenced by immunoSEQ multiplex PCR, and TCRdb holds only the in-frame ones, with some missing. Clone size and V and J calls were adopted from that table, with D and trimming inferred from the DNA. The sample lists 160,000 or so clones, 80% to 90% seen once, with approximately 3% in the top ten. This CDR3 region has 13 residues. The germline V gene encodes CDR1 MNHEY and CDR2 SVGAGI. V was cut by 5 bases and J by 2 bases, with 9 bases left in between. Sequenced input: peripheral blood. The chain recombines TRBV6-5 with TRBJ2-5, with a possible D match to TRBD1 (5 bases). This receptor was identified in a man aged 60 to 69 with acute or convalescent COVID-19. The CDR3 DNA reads TGTGCCAGCAGTAGACAGCAACAAGAGACCCAGTACTTC. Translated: CASSRQQQETQYF.